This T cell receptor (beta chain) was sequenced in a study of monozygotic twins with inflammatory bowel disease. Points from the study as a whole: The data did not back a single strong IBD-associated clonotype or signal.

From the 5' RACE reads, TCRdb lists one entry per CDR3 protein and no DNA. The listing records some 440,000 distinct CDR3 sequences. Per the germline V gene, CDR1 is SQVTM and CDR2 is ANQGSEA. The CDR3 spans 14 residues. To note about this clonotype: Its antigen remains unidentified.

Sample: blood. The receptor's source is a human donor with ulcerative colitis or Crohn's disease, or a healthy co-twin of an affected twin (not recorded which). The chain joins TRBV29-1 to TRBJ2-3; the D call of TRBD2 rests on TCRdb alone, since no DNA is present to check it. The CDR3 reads CSVPTSGGTDTQYF.